Below, 6 T cell receptor beta chains from the same sample are listed, as sequenced in a study of cytomegalovirus exposure and HLA in healthy donors. Method: immunoSEQ multiplex PCR; TCRdb's copy keeps in-frame clones and lacks some. The data show under 200,000 clones, 75% to 95% seen once. The sequenced sample was PBMCs. Every receptor here comes from a young woman in good health and CMV-seropositive.

The chain employs TRBV19 and TRBJ2-6, with 9 bases matching TRBD1. The J segment lost 2 bases and the V segment lost 5 bases, leaving 10 bases of the junction unmatched. In germline, CDR1 is LNHDA, CDR2 SQIVND (reference sequence). The CDR3 runs 18 residues. CDR3 coding DNA: TGTGCCAGTAGTGTGACCGCCGGGACAGGGACTGGGGCCAACGTCCTGACTTTC. This sequence encodes CASSVTAGTGTGANVLTF.

This rearrangement joins TRBV6-4 to TRBJ2-1, with D possibly TRBD2 on 6 matching bases. This CDR3 is built from 15 residues. The germline CDR1 and CDR2 sequences are MRHNA and SNTAGT. Between the trimmed V and J ends, which lost 4 bases and 3 bases, there was a span of 13 bases. CDR3 nucleotides: TGTGCCAGCAGTGTGGTAGCGGAAGGCTACAATGAGCAGTTCTTC. Its protein product is CASSVVAEGYNEQFF.

This chain uses TRBV19 with TRBJ2-7, with 7 bases lining up with TRBD1. V was pared by 2 bases and J by 3 bases, with 16 bases of the junction left unmatched. The CDR3 is 18 amino acids. Germline assignment: CDR1 LNHDA and CDR2 SQIVND (reference sequence). As DNA, the CDR3 is TGTGCCAGTAGTATACTTCGGGACAGAAACTATTCTTTCTACGAGCAGTACTTC. It is translated as CASSILRDRNYSFYEQYF.

The chain carries TRBV2 and TRBJ2-3, with D possibly being TRBD2 (6 bases). The CDR3 extends over 15 amino acids. V shed 11 bases and J shed 4 bases, with 22 bases lying between them. Germline V lookup: CDR1 SNHLY, CDR2 FYNNEI. The CDR3, as DNA: TGTGCCTTACGAGTGGGCGGGATGGGCGCAGATACGCAGTATTTT. It specifies CALRVGGMGADTQYF.

The V gene is TRBV2, the J gene TRBJ2-1; maybe TRBD1 (6 bases). Germline lookup yields CDR1 SNHLY and CDR2 FYNNEI. This CDR3 comprises 13 residues. Trimming left V 2 bases short and J 7 bases short, with 9 bases between. CDR3 sequence (DNA): TGTGCCAGCAGTGAACAGGGGATGAATGAGCAGTTCTTC. Its translation: CASSEQGMNEQFF.

This rearrangement joins TRBV5-4 to TRBJ2-3, with D tentatively TRBD2 (5 bases). In germline, CDR1 is SGHNT, CDR2 YYREEE (reference sequence). With 3 bases removed from V and 0 bases from J, the gap between germline ends came to 8 bases. CDR3 length: 14 residues. CDR3 protein: CASSYRGSTDTQYF. In nucleotides, the CDR3 is TGTGCCAGCAGCTACAGAGGGAGCACAGATACGCAGTATTTT.